Listed below are T cell receptor beta chains from one sample, sequenced in a study of CD8 T cells in Susac syndrome. A single record per CDR3 protein comes from TCRdb applying MiXCR to the immunoSEQ multiplex PCR reads. This table has 95,000 to 150,000 distinct CDR3 sequences, 96% appearing once. Sequencing was done on a sample of CD4+ T cells from PBMCs. These receptors were taken from a human donor with Susac syndrome. Both conserved end residues are part of each CDR3. Fields, in order: V gene, D gene, J gene, clone size, CDR3 length, CDR3 DNA, CDR3 protein. D genes are given only for firm matches. Expanded clones get a size class; other rows say once, few or many, or leave the size out.

TRBV6-5,TRBD1,TRBJ2-7,.,15,TGTGCCAGCAGTTACTCGGGGACAGGGTTGTACGAGCAGTACTTC,CASSYSGTGLYEQYF
TRBV7-2,.,TRBJ2-7,.,14,TGTGCCAGCAGCTTAGATGCAGGGAGGAACGAGCAGTACTTC,CASSLDAGRNEQYF
TRBV18,TRBD1,TRBJ1-5,.,13,TGTGCCAGCTCACCCGGGACAGTTCAGCCCCAGCATTTT,CASSPGTVQPQHF
TRBV12-3/TRBV12-4,.,TRBJ1-5,.,14,TGTGCCAGCAGTTTCAAGGAGAGCAATCAGCCCCAGCATTTT,CASSFKESNQPQHF
TRBV6-5,TRBD1,TRBJ2-7,.,13,TGTGCCAGCAGAAGGGACAGGGGGCACGAGCAGTACTTC,CASRRDRGHEQYF
TRBV14,TRBD2,TRBJ2-1,.,15,TGTGCCAGCAGCCAAGTAATACTAGCGGGAGGTGAGCAGTTCTTC,CASSQVILAGGEQFF
TRBV20-1,.,TRBJ1-1,.,11,TGCAGTGCTTCGAGACAGCGAGGAGCTTTCTTT,CSASRQRGAFF
TRBV29-1,TRBD1,TRBJ1-2,.,15,TGCAGCGTTGTCGTCCCGGGACAGCTTAACTATGGCTACACCTTC,CSVVVPGQLNYGYTF
TRBV30,.,TRBJ2-3,.,13,TGTGCCTGGTCAGGGGTGTCCACAGATACGCAGTATTTT,CAWSGVSTDTQYF
TRBV25-1,TRBD2,TRBJ2-5,.,13,TGTGCCAGCAGTGAAGGACTAGCGGGGTCCCAGTACTTC,CASSEGLAGSQYF
TRBV5-1,TRBD1,TRBJ1-2,once,15,TGCGCCAGCAGCTTGTACGGACAGGGATCGGTTAGCTACACCTTC,CASSLYGQGSVSYTF
TRBV6-2/TRBV6-3,.,TRBJ1-5,.,16,TGTGCCAGCAGTTACTCACAGGGATCCCGCAATCAGCCCCAGCATTTT,CASSYSQGSRNQPQHF
TRBV15,.,TRBJ2-3,.,16,TGTGCCACCAGCAGAGGCGAGACCCCCGGTGCAGATACGCAGTATTTT,CATSRGETPGADTQYF
TRBV9,.,TRBJ2-6,.,18,TGTGCCAGCAGCGTACGTCCTCAGGGTTACTCTGGGGCCAACGTCCTGACTTTC,CASSVRPQGYSGANVLTF
TRBV6-1,TRBD1,TRBJ2-7,once,15,TGTGCCAGCAGTGACGGGGACAGGGCCTGGGACGAGCAGTACTTC,CASSDGDRAWDEQYF
TRBV5-1,.,TRBJ2-7,.,15,TGCGCCAGCAGCTTCCCTAGGGAGGGGGACTACGAGCAGTACTTC,CASSFPREGDYEQYF
TRBV6-1,.,TRBJ1-1,.,13,TGTGCCAGCAGTGATCGGGGGAACACTGAAGCTTTCTTT,CASSDRGNTEAFF
TRBV3-1,TRBD1,TRBJ1-2,.,15,TGTGCCAGCAGCCCGGACAGGGATCGCCGTATGCGCTACACCTTC,CASSPDRDRRMRYTF
TRBV29-1,.,TRBJ2-7,.,14,TGCAGCGTTGCTATCCAGGGAAGTCTGGACGAGCAGTACTTC,CSVAIQGSLDEQYF
TRBV20-1,TRBD2,TRBJ2-1,.,16,TGCAGTGCTAGAGATAGCGGGGGACTAGCGGGAGAAGGGCAGTTCTTC,CSARDSGGLAGEGQFF
TRBV7-8,.,TRBJ2-3,once,15,TGTGCCAGCAGCTTAGCCTCGCGCGGCACAGATACGCAGTATTTT,CASSLASRGTDTQYF
TRBV2,TRBD1,TRBJ2-5,.,16,TGTGCCAGCAGTGACGCCGGGACAGGGGGAGGAGAGACCCAGTACTTC,CASSDAGTGGGETQYF
TRBV6-1,.,TRBJ2-6,.,16,TGTGCCAGCACGAGGTCCCCCGCGAAAGGGGCCAACGTCCTGACTTTC,CASTRSPAKGANVLTF
TRBV7-2,.,TRBJ2-7,.,12,TGTGCCAGCAGCTTAACAGGGTACGAGCAGTACTTC,CASSLTGYEQYF
TRBV2,.,TRBJ2-5,.,16,TGTGCCAGCAGTGAAGCATGGGGCGCGTACCAAGAGACCCAGTACTTC,CASSEAWGAYQETQYF
TRBV29-1,.,TRBJ2-5,.,12,TGCAGCGGTGCAGGGGATACAGAGACCCAGTACTTC,CSGAGDTETQYF
TRBV12-3/TRBV12-4,TRBD2,TRBJ2-5,once,16,TGTGCCAGCAGCCTGACACGGGGGAGGGCCAGAAAGACCCAGTACTTC,CASSLTRGRARKTQYF